This TCR beta chain was recorded in a study of cytomegalovirus exposure and HLA in healthy donors (dated by TCRdb to 2016 to 2017). Describing the broader study: According to an earlier analysis of 550 to 750 of the donors, about 180 million T cells yielded 100 million or so unique TCR beta sequences and about 300 Gb of sequence data. An early release that covered fewer than 800 HLA-typed donors contained approximately 300 gigabases of sequencing data and around 85 million unique TCR sequences. Among the roughly 400 genotyped donors, around 81% belonged to the genetic ancestry cluster associated with self-reported Caucasian donors. The study aimed to test whether signatures of past pathogen exposure could be identified by cataloging public T cell receptors. The study profiled the T cell repertoires of 666 subjects by immunosequencing and related them to cytomegalovirus serostatus. Besides the first cohort of 666 subjects, a separate validation cohort made up of about 120 different subjects was used. To predict cytomegalovirus infection status, the study brought together high-throughput TCR immunosequencing, statistical association of individual TCRs with disease status, and machine learning. In a later analysis, previously published TCR beta repertoires from some 640 donors were re-analyzed and high-resolution HLA genotyping was added so that TCR occurrence patterns could be studied. The later analysis used no new phenotypic data to find candidate immune exposures, relying instead on TCR beta sequences and their occurrence across donors. In an earlier analysis of 500 to 650 of the donors, high-throughput TCR beta sequencing was used to judge whether each TCR beta V gene segment behaved as functional or pseudogenic. Alongside the repertoire data, information on donor age, sex, ethnicity and CMV serostatus was compiled. Genome-wide SNP genotypes for about 65% of the roughly 670 donors were used in a later genetic analysis, which treated that subset as a discovery cohort. Every discovery cohort repertoire had been produced on one sequencing platform. HLA typing covered class I and class II loci at four-digit resolution. The number of donors typed differed by locus, with roughly 629-640 for A, B, C, DRB1 and DQB1, about 500 for DQA1, 600 to 610 for DPA1, and some 450 for DPB1. Because of strong linkage in the cohort, a handful of DR-DQ haplotypes were treated as single units for association and clustering. Among about 390 genotyped donors of the cohort, an average of roughly 240,000 unique TCR beta nucleotide sequences were sequenced per donor, roughly 20% of them non-productive. Paper-wide results and their limitations: Most TCR sequences were observed very rarely across donors, whereas some public TCRs were present in many individuals. A further reported finding was that TCR beta sequences accurately predicted the HLA-A and HLA-B alleles for most subjects in the first cohort. Because HLA typing was missing for some donors at each locus, association tests included only the typed subset. This cohort had only TCR beta chains sequenced, and the lack of alpha or paired-chain data limited which features could be detected. In both the original and validation cohorts, the classifier was reported to diagnose cytomegalovirus status with high specificity and sensitivity. The study listed 150 to 200 TCR beta chains as associated with cytomegalovirus. According to the authors, the approach could potentially be generalized to other disease states and immunological phenotypes. Because counts were too low, roughly 16 rarely observed V segments, including chromosome 9 orphons, were excluded from the earlier analysis of 587 of the donors. A later genetic analysis reported fewer N-insertions in productive TCRs among donors in an Asian-associated ancestry cluster than the 666-donor mean. Correlated functional status among segregating V segments might be attributable to linkage disequilibrium, but an unknown experimental factor could not be ruled out. Most CMV-associated TCR beta chains appeared to be HLA-restricted in a later analysis, and the HLA associations seemed to be driven largely by CMV exposure. A later analysis found that TCR association rates varied across HLA loci, with DRB1 alleles showing the most associated TCRs and HLA-C alleles the fewest. A later analysis associated about 16,000 TCR beta sequences with specific HLA alleles at a false discovery rate of 0.05. Assigning TCR associations to individual alleles was difficult when HLA alleles, especially DR and DQ, strongly co-occurred. Roughly uniform sequencing depth across donors was assumed in presence/absence analyses, although this assumption may not hold. According to a later analysis, parvovirus B19, influenza, CMV and Epstein-Barr virus appeared linked to several top co-occurrence clusters. In vitro tests confirmed that three of the cytomegalovirus-associated TCR beta chains recognize cytomegalovirus antigens. V-gene and J-gene trimming of TCR beta chains was associated with a missense DCLRE1C variant in a later genetic analysis, and the association was replicated in an independent cohort. A later analysis found that HLA-associated TCR beta chains were more clonally expanded and had lower generation probabilities than equally common non-associated chains. Immune exposure information for the cohort was limited to CMV serostatus. Broadly in line with IMGT annotations, most TCR beta V segments showed up in productive rearrangements about 87% or about 30% of the time in an earlier analysis of approximately 600 of the donors. A cluster of highly shared sequence variants was judged likely to represent a technical artifact of the sequencing pipeline. Some IMGT-functional V segments, including TRBV6-2 and TRBV6-3, could not be told apart with the 87-base-pair reads, so those segments were excluded.

This clone was counted only a few times. No cognate antigen has been identified for it. No much larger clonotype is one base removed from it; base qualities were not supplied. Counted from cysteine to phenylalanine, this CDR3 has 11 amino acids. Just the 33-base CDR3 DNA is kept, in frame starting at base 1. Relative to germline, V is 11 bases shorter and J is 1 base shorter, with 8 bases between their ends. Sequences MNHNS (CDR1) and SASEGT (CDR2) are obtained from the germline V gene. The cohort comprised under 700 healthy bone marrow donors. All cohort members were sampled while nominally healthy, although unrecorded immune exposures were likely present. The donor was CMV seropositive and belonged to the group of 270 or so seropositive cohort members. A peripheral blood sample was collected from each donor, and TCR beta sequencing was performed on peripheral blood mononuclear cells. The Qiagen DNeasy Blood Extraction Kit was used to extract genomic DNA from the blood cell samples.

The library came from the immunoSEQ multiplex PCR assay. For the multiplex PCR, a mixture combining 60 forward primers for TCR Vbeta segments and 13 reverse primers for TCR Jbeta segments was used. The CDR3 region of rearranged TCR beta genes was amplified from genomic DNA by a multiplex PCR assay. The Illumina HiSeq System was used to sequence the amplified TCR beta libraries as 87-base-pair reads. Regarding the original processing steps: Across the 640 or so repertoires, a later analysis counted roughly 84 million unique TCR beta chains, some 11 million of which were shared by at least two donors. Raw reads were error-corrected and collapsed into unique sequences by a nearest-neighbor algorithm in which closely related sequences were merged to remove PCR and sequencing errors. CDR3 sequences were aligned to IMGT reference sequences to assign V, D and J gene segments. For a sequence to be retained, at least a six-nucleotide match to both a V gene segment and a J gene segment was required. Rearrangements were classified as productive when the CDR3 lacked stop codons and remained in frame with V and J, and all other rearrangements were classified as non-productive. Following IMGT convention, CDR3 was defined as the stretch from the second conserved V-encoded cysteine up to the conserved J-encoded phenylalanine. Sequences without an unambiguous match to a single V gene segment were excluded from the earlier analysis of about 630 of the donors. In an earlier analysis of several hundred of the donors, V segments were called functional above 56.7% productive rearrangements and were called segregating when the between-donor standard deviation exceeded 5%. A statistical classification framework was built for diagnosing cytomegalovirus status from the catalog of TCR beta chain sequences. In a later analysis, V and J genes were assigned by comparing TCR nucleotide sequences against IMGT/GENE-DB human TR gene sequences. The TCRdist pipeline was used in a later analysis to assign CDR3 sequences and most-parsimonious VDJ recombination scenarios. In a later analysis, each TCR beta chain was defined by its CDR3 amino acid sequence together with its V-gene family, and reads without a unique V-gene family were excluded. To address suspected cross-contamination and a sequencing artifact, a later analysis removed some 620 highly shared, low-generation-probability nucleotide sequences. For each public chain, a later analysis derived a clonal expansion index from normalized ranks of inferred template counts within each repertoire. In a later analysis, generation probabilities were computed using a VDJ recombination model fitted to out-of-frame rearrangements, and the results were checked against IGoR. In a later analysis, hypergeometric tests were used to score TCR-TCR, TCR-HLA and TCR-CMV co-occurrence, with a repertoire-size bias correction applied to TCR pairs. In a later analysis, false discovery rates were estimated by permuting HLA or CMV assignments 20 times. A later analysis grouped co-occurring TCRs with DBSCAN, adding TCRdist sequence similarity when clustering within HLA-allele-positive subsets. Co-occurrence clustering excluded repertoires with fewer than 30,000 or more than 120,000 public chains, plus five with anomalous nucleotide sharing. TCRdb carries this immuneACCESS record with in-frame sequences only. Its versions omit some clonotypes, under half of them owing to an unresolved V gene in the studies checked, with the rest unexplained. V and J calls and clone size are as listed in that table; D and trimming were resolved from the DNA. Within this sample are tens of thousands of clones, with roughly 77% of them counted one time only. Of the sample, over 12% is held by the ten largest clones.

The material sequenced was PBMCs. This TCR was recovered from a woman aged 40-49 years in good health and CMV-seropositive. The chain links TRBV6-1 with TRBJ1-1, and possibly TRBD1, on 6 matching bases. The DNA sequence is given as TGTGCCGGGGGGGCGAACACTGAAGCTTTCTTT. Protein translation: CAGGANTEAFF.